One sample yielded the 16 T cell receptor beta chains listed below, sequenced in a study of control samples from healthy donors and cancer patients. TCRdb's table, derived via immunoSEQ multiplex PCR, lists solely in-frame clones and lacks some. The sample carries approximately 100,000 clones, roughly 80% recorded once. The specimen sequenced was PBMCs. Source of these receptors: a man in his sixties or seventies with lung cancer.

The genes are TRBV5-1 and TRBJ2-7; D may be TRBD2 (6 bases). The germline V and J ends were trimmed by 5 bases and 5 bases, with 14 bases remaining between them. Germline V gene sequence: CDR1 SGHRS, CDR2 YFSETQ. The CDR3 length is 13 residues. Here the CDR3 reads CASSVPPGDEQYF. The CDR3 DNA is TGCGCCAGCAGTGTCCCCCCGGGGGACGAGCAGTACTTC.

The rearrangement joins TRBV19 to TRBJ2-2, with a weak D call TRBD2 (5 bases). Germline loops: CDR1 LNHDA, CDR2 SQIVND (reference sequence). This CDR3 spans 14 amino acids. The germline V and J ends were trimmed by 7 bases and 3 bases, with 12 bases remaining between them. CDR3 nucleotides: TGTGCCAGTAACCCCCAGAGGGACACCGGGGAGCTGTTTTTT. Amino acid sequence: CASNPQRDTGELFF.

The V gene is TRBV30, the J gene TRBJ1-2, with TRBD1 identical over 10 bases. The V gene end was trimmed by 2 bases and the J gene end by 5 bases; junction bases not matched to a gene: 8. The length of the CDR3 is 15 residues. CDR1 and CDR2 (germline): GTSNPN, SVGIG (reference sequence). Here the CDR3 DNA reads TGTGCCTGGAGTTGGGGACAGGGGATTGGGTATGGCTACACCTTC. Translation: CAWSWGQGIGYGYTF. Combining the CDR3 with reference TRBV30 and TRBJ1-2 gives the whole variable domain SQTIHQWPATLVQPVGSPLSLECTVEGTSNPNLYWYRQAAGRGLQLLFYSVGIGQISSEVPQNLSASRPQDRQFILSSKKLLLSDSGFYLCAWSWGQGIGYGYTFGSGTRLTVV.

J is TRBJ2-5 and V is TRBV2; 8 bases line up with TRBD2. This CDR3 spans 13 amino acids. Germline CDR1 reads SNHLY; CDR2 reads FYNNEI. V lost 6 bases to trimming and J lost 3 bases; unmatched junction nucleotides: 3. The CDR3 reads CASSLGGEETQYF. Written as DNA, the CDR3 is TGTGCCAGCAGCCTCGGGGGGGAAGAGACCCAGTACTTC.

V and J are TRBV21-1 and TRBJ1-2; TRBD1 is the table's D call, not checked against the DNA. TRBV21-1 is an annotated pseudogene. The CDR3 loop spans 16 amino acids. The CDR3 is CASSKSDRGVDYGYTF. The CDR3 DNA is TGTGCCAGCAGCAAATCCGACAGGGGGGTTGACTATGGCTACACCTTC.

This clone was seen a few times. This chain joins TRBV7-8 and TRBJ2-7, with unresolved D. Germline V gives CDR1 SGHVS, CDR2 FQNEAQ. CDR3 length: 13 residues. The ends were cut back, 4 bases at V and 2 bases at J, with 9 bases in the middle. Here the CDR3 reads CASSSRLTYEQYF. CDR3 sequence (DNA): TGTGCCAGCAGCTCCCGCCTAACCTACGAGCAGTACTTC.

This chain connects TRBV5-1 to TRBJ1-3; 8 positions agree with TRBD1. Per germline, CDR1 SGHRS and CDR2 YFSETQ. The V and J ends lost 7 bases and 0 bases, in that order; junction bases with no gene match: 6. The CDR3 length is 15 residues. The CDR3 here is CASGTGGVSGNTIYF. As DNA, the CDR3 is TGCGCCAGCGGGACAGGAGGAGTCTCTGGAAACACCATATATTTT. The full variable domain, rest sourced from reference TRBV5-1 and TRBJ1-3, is KAGVTQTPRYLIKTRGQQVTLSCSPISGHRSVSWYQQTPGQGLQFLFEYFSETQRNKGNFPGRFSGRQFSNSRSEMNVSTLELGDSALYLCASGTGGVSGNTIYFGEGSWLTVV.

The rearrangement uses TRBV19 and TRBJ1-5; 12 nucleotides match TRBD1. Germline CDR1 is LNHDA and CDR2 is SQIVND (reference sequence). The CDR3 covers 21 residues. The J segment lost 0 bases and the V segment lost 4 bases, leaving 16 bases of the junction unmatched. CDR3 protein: CASSTPPGQGAGIDSNQPQHF. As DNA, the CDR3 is TGTGCCAGTAGTACCCCTCCGGGACAGGGGGCCGGTATTGATAGCAATCAGCCCCAGCATTTT.

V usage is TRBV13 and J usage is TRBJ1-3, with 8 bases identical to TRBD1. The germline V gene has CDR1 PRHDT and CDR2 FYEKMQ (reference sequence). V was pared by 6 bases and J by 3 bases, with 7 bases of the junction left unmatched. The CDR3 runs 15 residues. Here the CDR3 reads CASREGQARGNTIYF. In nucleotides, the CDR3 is TGTGCCAGCAGAGAGGGACAGGCGCGTGGAAACACCATATATTTT.

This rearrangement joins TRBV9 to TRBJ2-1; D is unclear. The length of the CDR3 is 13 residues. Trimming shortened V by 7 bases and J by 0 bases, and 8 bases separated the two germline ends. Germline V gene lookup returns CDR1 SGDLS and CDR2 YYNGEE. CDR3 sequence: CASQTPSYNEQFF. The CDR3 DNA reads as TGTGCCAGCCAGACTCCCTCCTACAATGAGCAGTTCTTC.

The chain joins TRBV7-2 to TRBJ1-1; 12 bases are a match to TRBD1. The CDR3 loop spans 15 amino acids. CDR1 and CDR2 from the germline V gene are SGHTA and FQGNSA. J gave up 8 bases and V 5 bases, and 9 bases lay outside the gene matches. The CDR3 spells CASSTRDRGQPEAFF. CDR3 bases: TGTGCCAGCAGCACACGGGACAGGGGGCAGCCCGAAGCTTTCTTT.

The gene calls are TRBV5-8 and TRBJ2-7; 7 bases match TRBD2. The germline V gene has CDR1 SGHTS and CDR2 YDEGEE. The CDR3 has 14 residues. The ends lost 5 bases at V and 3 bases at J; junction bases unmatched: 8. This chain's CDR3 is CASRRRGDNYEQYF. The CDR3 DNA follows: TGTGCCAGCAGGCGACGGGGGGATAACTACGAGCAGTACTTC.

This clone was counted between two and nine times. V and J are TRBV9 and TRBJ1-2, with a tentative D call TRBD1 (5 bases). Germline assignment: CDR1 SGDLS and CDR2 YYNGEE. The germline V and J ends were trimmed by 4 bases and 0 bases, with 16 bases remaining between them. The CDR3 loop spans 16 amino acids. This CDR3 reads CASSPHIGTANYGYTF. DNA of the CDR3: TGTGCCAGCAGCCCCCATATAGGGACTGCTAACTATGGCTACACCTTC.

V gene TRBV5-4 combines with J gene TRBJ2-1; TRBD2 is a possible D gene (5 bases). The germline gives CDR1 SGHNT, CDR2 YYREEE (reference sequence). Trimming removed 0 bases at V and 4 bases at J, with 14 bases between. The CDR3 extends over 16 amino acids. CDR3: CASSLGGGRRYNEQFF. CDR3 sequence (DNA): TGTGCCAGCAGCTTGGGAGGTGGGCGGAGGTACAATGAGCAGTTCTTC.

CDR3 nucleotides: TGTGCCAGTAGTATCGCTACAAACTATGGCTACACCTTC. Its protein is CASSIATNYGYTF. The chain combines TRBV19 with TRBJ1-2; D unresolved. The germline V gene encodes CDR1 LNHDA and CDR2 SQIVND (reference sequence). The CDR3 is made up of 13 amino acids. V was cut by 3 bases and J by 2 bases, with 7 bases left in between.

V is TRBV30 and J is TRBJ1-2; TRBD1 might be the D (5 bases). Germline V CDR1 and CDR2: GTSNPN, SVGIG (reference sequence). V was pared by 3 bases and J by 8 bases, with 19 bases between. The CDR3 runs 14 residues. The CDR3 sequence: CAWRSSGTLRGYTF. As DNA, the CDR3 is TGTGCCTGGAGGAGTTCAGGGACCCTGAGGGGCTACACCTTC. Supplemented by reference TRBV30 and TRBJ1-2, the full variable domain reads SQTIHQWPATLVQPVGSPLSLECTVEGTSNPNLYWYRQAAGRGLQLLFYSVGIGQISSEVPQNLSASRPQDRQFILSSKKLLLSDSGFYLCAWRSSGTLRGYTFGSGTRLTVV.